This entry lists 20 T cell receptor beta chains sequenced from one sample in a study of cytomegalovirus exposure and HLA in healthy donors. Only in-frame clones appear in the TCRdb table, and some are missing; sequencing was by immunoSEQ multiplex PCR. The table lists 250,000 to 400,000 clones, approximately 91% of them singletons. Sample: PBMCs. All receptors derive from a man under 40 in good health and CMV-seronegative.

The gene calls are TRBV7-8 and TRBJ2-7; D gene uncertain. V lost 5 bases and J 4 bases, leaving 24 bases between the germline ends. This CDR3 has 17 residues. Germline V gene sequence: CDR1 SGHVS, CDR2 FQNEAQ. The CDR3 spells CASSLVSGPAWAYEQYF. The CDR3 DNA reads TGTGCCAGCAGCCTCGTTTCTGGTCCCGCCTGGGCTTACGAGCAGTACTTC.

This clone was detected only a few times. The chain uses TRBV27 and TRBJ1-5, with D possibly being TRBD1 (6 bases). Germline CDR1 is MNHEY and CDR2 is SMNVEV (reference sequence). The CDR3 has 14 amino acids. The ends were cut back, 5 bases at V and 3 bases at J, with 11 bases in the middle. The CDR3 DNA is TGTGCCAGCAGTGTGCAGGGGCCCAATCAGCCCCAGCATTTT. Residues: CASSVQGPNQPQHF.

The gene calls are TRBV11-2 and TRBJ2-1; possible D gene TRBD1, 6 bases. CDR1 and CDR2 from the germline V gene are SGHAT and FQNNGV. The ends were cut back, 6 bases at V and 4 bases at J, with 10 bases in the middle. CDR3 length equals 13 residues. For the CDR3, the DNA is TGTGCCAGCAGTCCAGACAGGTACAATGAGCAGTTCTTC. Its translation: CASSPDRYNEQFF.

The genes are TRBV5-6 and TRBJ1-1; 7 bases align to TRBD1. The germline CDR1 and CDR2 sequences are SGHDT and YYEEEE. The CDR3 contains 16 residues. V trimming: 0 bases; J trimming: 0 bases; junction bases outside the gene matches: 5. As DNA, the CDR3 is TGTGCCAGCAGCTTGGCCGGGACAGTCATGAACACTGAAGCTTTCTTT. Its protein product is CASSLAGTVMNTEAFF.

The chain recombines TRBV18 with TRBJ1-3; TRBD1 matches at 8 bases. V lost 5 bases to trimming and J lost 5 bases; unmatched junction nucleotides: 8. This CDR3 region has 15 residues. Germline V lookup: CDR1 KGHSH, CDR2 LQKENI. This chain's CDR3 is CASSSGQGVRNTIYF. The CDR3 bases are TGTGCCAGCTCATCCGGACAGGGTGTCAGAAACACCATATATTTT.

The V gene is TRBV6-6, the J gene TRBJ1-2, with D maybe TRBD1 (6 bases). With 0 bases removed from V and 8 bases from J, the gap between germline ends came to 13 bases. CDR1 and CDR2 from the germline V gene are MNHNY and SVGAGI (reference sequence). This CDR3 comprises 14 residues. The CDR3 DNA reads as TGTGCCAGCAGTTACTCGAGGCAGGGGATGGGCTACACCTTC. Its protein is CASSYSRQGMGYTF.

This clone was detected only a few times. The V gene is TRBV10-2, the J gene TRBJ1-5; D is unresolved. Germline lookup yields CDR1 WSHSY and CDR2 SAAADI. The CDR3 has 13 amino acids. The V and J ends lost 6 bases and 7 bases respectively, with 13 bases between them. CDR3 coding DNA: TGCGCCAGCAGCGTGGACTTAGGGCAGCCCCAGCATTTT. Protein sequence: CASSVDLGQPQHF.

The rearrangement uses TRBV11-2 and TRBJ2-1; a possible D gene is TRBD1 (6 bases). The germline V gene has CDR1 SGHAT and CDR2 FQNNGV. The CDR3 length is 15 residues. Trimming removed 2 bases at V and 3 bases at J, with 11 bases between. In DNA form, the CDR3 reads TGTGCCAGCAGCTTACAACAGGGTGGCTACAATGAGCAGTTCTTC. Amino acid sequence: CASSLQQGGYNEQFF.

The rearrangement links TRBV27 to TRBJ1-1; 10 nucleotides align to TRBD1. The CDR3 covers 16 residues. The germline gives CDR1 MNHEY, CDR2 SMNVEV (reference sequence). Losses at the gene ends were 4 bases for V and 5 bases for J; bases not matched to a gene: 10. Written as DNA, the CDR3 is TGTGCCAGCAGTTCCCGACAGGGGGCGGTTAATACTGAAGCTTTCTTT. It translates to CASSSRQGAVNTEAFF.

As DNA, the CDR3 is TGTGCCAGCAGCACGACAGTAAACACTGAAGCTTTCTTT. Translating it yields CASSTTVNTEAFF. V and J are TRBV7-8 and TRBJ1-1, with D possibly being TRBD1 (5 bases). V was pared by 5 bases and J by 2 bases, with 9 bases between. Looked up from germline, CDR1 is SGHVS and CDR2 is FQNEAQ. The CDR3 is 13 amino acids.

J is TRBJ2-7 and V is TRBV5-1, with 9 bases identical to TRBD1. Germline lookup yields CDR1 SGHRS and CDR2 YFSETQ. The CDR3 consists of 15 residues. With V trimmed by 0 bases and J by 5 bases, 6 bases remained unmatched. The DNA of the CDR3 is TGCGCCAGCAGCTTGGATGGGACAGGGCGGGACGAGCAGTACTTC. Protein product: CASSLDGTGRDEQYF.

V and J are TRBV4-1 and TRBJ2-1; D is perhaps TRBD1 (5 bases). The CDR3 runs to 14 residues. CDR1 is MGHRA, CDR2 YSYEKL, per germline. The V end was cut by 4 bases, the J end by 5 bases, with 12 bases between. The CDR3 loop is CASSLVGQDNEQFF. DNA for the CDR3: TGCGCCAGCAGCCTGGTTGGACAAGACAATGAGCAGTTCTTC.

This chain connects TRBV7-9 to TRBJ1-1; 10 bases fit TRBD1. The length of the CDR3 is 14 residues. Per germline, CDR1 SEHNR and CDR2 FQNEAQ (reference sequence). V lost 6 bases, J lost 10 bases, and 11 bases stayed unmatched. The CDR3 coding sequence is TGTGCCAGCAGACCAACCGGGACAGGGGAATTAGCTTTCTTT. The encoded protein is CASRPTGTGELAFF.

The chain uses TRBV6-6 and TRBJ1-1; D gene uncertain. The length of the CDR3 is 14 residues. In germline, CDR1 is MNHNY, CDR2 SVGAGI (reference sequence). The V end was cut by 0 bases, the J end by 1 base, with 6 bases between. The CDR3: CASSYSTGNTEAFF. The CDR3 region has the DNA TGTGCCAGCAGTTACTCGACGGGGAACACTGAAGCTTTCTTT.

This chain connects TRBV5-1 to TRBJ2-7, with D perhaps matching TRBD2 (5 bases). The CDR3 covers 15 residues. Germline CDR1 is SGHRS and CDR2 is YFSETQ. V was pared by 0 bases and J by 5 bases, with 15 bases between. CDR3 loop: CASSLAVDTGNEQYF. DNA of the CDR3: TGCGCCAGCAGCTTGGCCGTAGACACCGGGAACGAGCAGTACTTC.

In its sample, this clone was seen a few times. The chain recombines TRBV5-1 with TRBJ1-1; 7 nucleotides agree with TRBD1. The CDR3 totals 12 residues. The germline gives CDR1 SGHRS, CDR2 YFSETQ. The V segment lost 0 bases and the J segment 7 bases; nucleotides outside the gene matches: 0. CDR3 sequence: CASSLGQGEAFF. The CDR3 region has the DNA TGCGCCAGCAGCTTGGGACAGGGTGAAGCTTTCTTT.

The rearrangement joins TRBV6-5 to TRBJ2-3, with D perhaps matching TRBD2 (5 bases). The CDR3 has 15 amino acids. Trimming stripped 7 bases from V and 0 bases from J, with 14 bases between. Germline values: CDR1 MNHEY, CDR2 SVGAGI. The CDR3 sequence is CASTLAGKSTDTQYF. DNA for the CDR3: TGTGCCAGCACCCTGGCGGGCAAAAGCACAGATACGCAGTATTTT.

This sequence joins TRBV25-1 and TRBJ1-1; a weak D match, TRBD1 (6 bases). The length of the CDR3 is 15 residues. Trimming cost V 2 bases and J 1 base, with 11 bases left between them. CDR1 MGHDK and CDR2 SYGVNS come from the germline V gene. This CDR3 is CASSEMGAPNTEAFF. CDR3 sequence (DNA): TGTGCCAGCAGTGAAATGGGGGCCCCGAACACTGAAGCTTTCTTT.

This clone was seen only once. This chain joins TRBV5-6 and TRBJ2-7; D is unclear. Trimming pared 3 bases from V and 2 bases from J, leaving 6 bases between. CDR1 and CDR2 from the germline V gene are SGHDT and YYEEEE. The CDR3 consists of 12 residues. The CDR3 is CASSSGTYEQYF. CDR3 sequence (DNA): TGTGCCAGCAGCTCGGGTACCTACGAGCAGTACTTC.

In regard to this clone: The same CDR3 is also encoded by other DNA sequences in this sample. The chain is built from TRBV9 and TRBJ1-1; D remains ambiguous. V was clipped by 0 bases and J by 0 bases, with 3 bases between them. In germline, CDR1 is SGDLS, CDR2 YYNGEE. This CDR3 has 13 amino acids. The CDR3 bases are TGTGCCAGCAGCGTAGTAGTGAACACTGAAGCTTTCTTT. This codes for CASSVVVNTEAFF.